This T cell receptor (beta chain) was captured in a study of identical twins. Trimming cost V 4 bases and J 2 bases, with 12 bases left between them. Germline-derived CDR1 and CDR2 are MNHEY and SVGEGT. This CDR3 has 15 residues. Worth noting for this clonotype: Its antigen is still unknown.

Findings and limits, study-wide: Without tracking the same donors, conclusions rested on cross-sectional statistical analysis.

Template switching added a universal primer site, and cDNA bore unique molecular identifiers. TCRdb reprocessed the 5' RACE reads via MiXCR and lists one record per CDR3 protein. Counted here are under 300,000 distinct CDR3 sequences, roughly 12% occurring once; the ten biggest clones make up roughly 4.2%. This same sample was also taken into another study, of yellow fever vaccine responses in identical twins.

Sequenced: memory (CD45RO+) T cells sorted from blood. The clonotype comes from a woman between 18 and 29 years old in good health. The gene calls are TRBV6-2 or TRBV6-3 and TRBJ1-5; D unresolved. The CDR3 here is CASSSAGLGNQPQHF. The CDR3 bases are TGTGCCAGCAGTTCTGCTGGGCTCGGCAATCAGCCCCAGCATTTT.